Sequencing of this T cell receptor beta chain was carried out in a study of blood T cell repertoires in COVID-19. Study context: Samples representing acute and convalescent COVID-19 were sourced from the United States, Italy and Spain. The cDNA or gDNA used as material had been derived from T cells, B-cell-depleted T cells, or PBMCs.

The J segment lost 7 bases and the V segment lost 9 bases, leaving 10 bases of the junction unmatched. CDR1 is LNHDA, CDR2 SQIVND, per germline (reference sequence). CDR3 length equals 13 residues. Assay used: immunoSEQ multiplex PCR; TCRdb lists only in-frame clones, some missing. Among roughly 40,000 clones listed, 90% were seen once. The TCR originated in a human donor in a cohort sampled during active COVID-19. This chain joins TRBV19 and TRBJ1-2, with 8 bases aligning to TRBD1. The sequenced material came from peripheral blood. CDR3 sequence (DNA): TGTGCCAGCAGACCGCAGGGGGCGCGTGGCTACACCTTC. This translates into CASRPQGARGYTF.